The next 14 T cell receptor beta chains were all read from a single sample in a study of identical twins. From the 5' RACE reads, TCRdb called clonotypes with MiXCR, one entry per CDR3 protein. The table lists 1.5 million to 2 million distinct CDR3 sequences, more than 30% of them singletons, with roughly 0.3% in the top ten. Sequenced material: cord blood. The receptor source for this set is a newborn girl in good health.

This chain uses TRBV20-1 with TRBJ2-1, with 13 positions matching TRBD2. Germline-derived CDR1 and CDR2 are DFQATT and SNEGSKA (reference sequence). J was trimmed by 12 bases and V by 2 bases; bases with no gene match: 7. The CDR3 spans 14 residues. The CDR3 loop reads CSARTSGRALRQFF. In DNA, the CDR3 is TGCAGTGCTAGAACTAGCGGGAGGGCATTACGGCAGTTCTTC.

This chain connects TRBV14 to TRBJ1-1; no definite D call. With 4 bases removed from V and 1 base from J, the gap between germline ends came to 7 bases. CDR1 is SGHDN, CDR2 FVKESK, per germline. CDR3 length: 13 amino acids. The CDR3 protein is CASSPLPNTEAFF. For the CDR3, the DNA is TGTGCCAGCAGCCCCCTGCCGAACACTGAAGCTTTCTTT.

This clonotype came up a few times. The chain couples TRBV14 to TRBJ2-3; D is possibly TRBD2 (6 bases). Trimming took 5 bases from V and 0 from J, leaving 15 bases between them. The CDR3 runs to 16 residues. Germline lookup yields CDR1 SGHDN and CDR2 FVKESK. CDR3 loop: CASSNRDFFSTDTQYF. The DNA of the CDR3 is TGTGCCAGCAGCAACCGGGACTTCTTTAGCACAGATACGCAGTATTTT.

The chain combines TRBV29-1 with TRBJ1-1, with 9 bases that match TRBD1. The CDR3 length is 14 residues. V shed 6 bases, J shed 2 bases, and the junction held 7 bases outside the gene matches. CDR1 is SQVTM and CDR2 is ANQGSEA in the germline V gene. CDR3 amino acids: CSVRQGGRNTEAFF. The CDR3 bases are TGCAGCGTCAGACAGGGGGGAAGAAACACTGAAGCTTTCTTT.

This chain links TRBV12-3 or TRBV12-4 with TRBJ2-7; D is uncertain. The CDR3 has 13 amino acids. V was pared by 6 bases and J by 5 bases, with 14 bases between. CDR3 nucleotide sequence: TGTGCCAGCAGCCCTCCGTGGGATCACGAGCAGTACTTC. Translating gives CASSPPWDHEQYF.

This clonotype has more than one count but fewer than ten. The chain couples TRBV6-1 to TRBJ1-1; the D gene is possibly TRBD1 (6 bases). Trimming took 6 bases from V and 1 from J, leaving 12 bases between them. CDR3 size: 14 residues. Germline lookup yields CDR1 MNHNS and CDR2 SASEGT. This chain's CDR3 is CASRKTGRNTEAFF. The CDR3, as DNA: TGTGCCAGCAGAAAGACAGGCCGGAACACTGAAGCTTTCTTT.

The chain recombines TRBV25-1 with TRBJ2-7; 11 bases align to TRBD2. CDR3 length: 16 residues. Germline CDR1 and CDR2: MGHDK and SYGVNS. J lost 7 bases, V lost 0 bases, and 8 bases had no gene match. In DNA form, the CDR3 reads TGTGCCAGCAGTGAATACGCTAGCGGGAGGAAGAATGAGCAGTACTTC. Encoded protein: CASSEYASGRKNEQYF.

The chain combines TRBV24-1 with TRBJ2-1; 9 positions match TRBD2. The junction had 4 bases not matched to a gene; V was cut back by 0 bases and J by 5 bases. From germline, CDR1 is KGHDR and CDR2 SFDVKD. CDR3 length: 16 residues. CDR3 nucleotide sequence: TGTGCCACCAGTGATTTGCTTTCTAGCGGGGACAATGAGCAGTTCTTC. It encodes CATSDLLSSGDNEQFF.

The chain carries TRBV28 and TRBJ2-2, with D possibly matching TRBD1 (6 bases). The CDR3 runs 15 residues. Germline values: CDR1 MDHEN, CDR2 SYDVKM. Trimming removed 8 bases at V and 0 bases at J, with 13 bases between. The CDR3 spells CASGVGGANTGELFF. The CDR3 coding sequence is TGTGCCAGCGGTGTAGGGGGAGCGAACACCGGGGAGCTGTTTTTT.

CDR3 DNA: TGCAGTCTCTGGGTAAACAATGAGCAGTACTTC. Its translation is CSLWVNNEQYF. The chain has TRBV20-1 and TRBJ2-5; the D is unclear. Germline V CDR1 and CDR2: DFQATT, SNEGSKA (reference sequence). V gave up 8 bases and J gave up 11 bases, with 18 bases separating them. This CDR3 is 11 amino acids long.

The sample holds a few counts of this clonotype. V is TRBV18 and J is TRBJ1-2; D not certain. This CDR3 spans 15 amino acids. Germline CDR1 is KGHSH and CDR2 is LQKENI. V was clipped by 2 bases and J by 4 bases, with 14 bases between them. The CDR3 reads CASSPDNLGGYGYTF. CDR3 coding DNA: TGTGCCAGCTCACCAGACAACCTTGGTGGCTATGGCTACACCTTC.

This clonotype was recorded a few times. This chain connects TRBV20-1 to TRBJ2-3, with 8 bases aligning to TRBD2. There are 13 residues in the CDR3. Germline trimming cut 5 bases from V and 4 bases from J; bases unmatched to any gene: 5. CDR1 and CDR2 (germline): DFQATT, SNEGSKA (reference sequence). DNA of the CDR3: TGCAGTGCTTGGACTAGCAACCCAGATACGCAGTATTTT. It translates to CSAWTSNPDTQYF.

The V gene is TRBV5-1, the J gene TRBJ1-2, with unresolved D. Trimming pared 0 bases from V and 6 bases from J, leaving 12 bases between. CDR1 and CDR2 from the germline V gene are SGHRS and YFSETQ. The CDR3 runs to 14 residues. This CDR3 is CASSLGQLYDGYTF. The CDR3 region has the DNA TGCGCCAGCAGCTTGGGCCAGTTGTATGATGGCTACACCTTC.

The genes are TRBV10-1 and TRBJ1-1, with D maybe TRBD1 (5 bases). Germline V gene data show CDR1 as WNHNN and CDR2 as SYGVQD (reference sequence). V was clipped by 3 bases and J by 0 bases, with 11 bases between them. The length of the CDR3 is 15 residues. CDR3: CASSDSTRVNTEAFF. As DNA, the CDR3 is TGCGCCAGCAGTGACTCAACCAGGGTGAACACTGAAGCTTTCTTT.